These 7 T cell receptor beta chains were all obtained from the same sample, sequenced in a study of blood T cell repertoires in COVID-19. This table comes from immunoSEQ multiplex PCR, and its TCRdb copy is limited to in-frame clones, with some not included. Counted here are fewer than 250,000 clones, around 80% occurring once; the ten biggest clones make up roughly 8.8%. The sequencing sample was made of peripheral blood. Receptors were obtained from a woman between 50 and 59 years old with acute or convalescent COVID-19.

V gene TRBV9 combines with J gene TRBJ2-3; tentatively, D is TRBD1 (6 bases). The CDR3 has 16 amino acids. Looked up from germline, CDR1 is SGDLS and CDR2 is YYNGEE. Trimming took 3 bases from V and 1 from J, leaving 15 bases between them. The CDR3 DNA is TGTGCCAGCAGCGGTGAGGGGGAGCATGGCACAGATACGCAGTATTTT. Translated: CASSGEGEHGTDTQYF.

The chain recombines TRBV28 with TRBJ1-6, with D perhaps matching TRBD1 (5 bases). CDR3 length: 19 amino acids. The V and J ends lost 5 bases and 5 bases respectively, with 25 bases between them. Germline CDR1 and CDR2: MDHEN and SYDVKM. CDR3 bases: TGTGCCAGCAGTGACTCAGGGTTGCCGAGCTTGGACCATAATTCACCCCTCCACTTT. Translation: CASSDSGLPSLDHNSPLHF.

The chain has TRBV4-2 and TRBJ2-7; D is unclear. The V gene's germline CDR1 is LGHNA and CDR2 YNFKEQ. The ends were cut back, 1 base at V and 0 bases at J, with 7 bases in the middle. The CDR3 runs 14 residues. In DNA, the CDR3 is TGTGCCAGCAGCCAAGTCCACGGCTCCTACGAGCAGTACTTC. Protein sequence: CASSQVHGSYEQYF.

This rearrangement joins TRBV24-1 to TRBJ2-2; 10 nucleotides agree with TRBD1. From germline, CDR1 is KGHDR and CDR2 SFDVKD. This CDR3 spans 16 amino acids. The J segment lost 3 bases and the V segment lost 3 bases, leaving 3 bases of the junction unmatched. The CDR3: CATSDRTGGDTGELFF. In DNA, the CDR3 is TGTGCCACCAGTGATCGGACAGGGGGTGACACCGGGGAGCTGTTTTTT.

This clone was seen a single time. V and J are TRBV18 and TRBJ2-5; D is perhaps TRBD1 (5 bases). V gave up 3 bases and J gave up 6 bases, with 11 bases separating them. The CDR3 has 13 amino acids. Per germline, CDR1 KGHSH and CDR2 LQKENI. CDR3 DNA: TGTGCCAGCTCACCGACAGATTCCAAGACCCAGTACTTC. This encodes CASSPTDSKTQYF.

This clone was detected a few times. Here the CDR3 reads CASRRTGNSPLHF. DNA for the CDR3: TGTGCCAGCAGAAGGACAGGAAATTCACCCCTCCACTTT. The chain combines TRBV27 with TRBJ1-6; 7 nucleotides agree with TRBD1. Trimming cost V 6 bases and J 7 bases; bases outside gene matches: 3. Germline V lookup: CDR1 MNHEY, CDR2 SMNVEV (reference sequence). The CDR3 contains 13 residues.

This clone was seen more than once but under ten times. This chain joins TRBV12-5 and TRBJ2-7; the D gene is possibly TRBD2 (5 bases). Germline V gene data show CDR1 as LGHNT and CDR2 as FRNRAP. Trimming took off 1 base at V and 4 bases at J, with 14 bases between the two ends. The CDR3 contains 15 residues. Here the CDR3 reads CASGLAGSTRYEQYF. The CDR3 coding sequence is TGTGCTAGTGGTTTGGCGGGATCGACAAGGTACGAGCAGTACTTC.